The 9 T cell receptor beta chains presented below share a single source sample, sequenced in a study of identical twins. One entry per CDR3 protein results from TCRdb running MiXCR on the 5' RACE reads. The sample shows roughly 250,000 distinct CDR3 sequences, over 13% of them seen only once. The source material was memory (CD45RO+) T cells sorted from blood. These receptor sequences come from a woman aged 18-30 years in good health.

The genes are TRBV9 and TRBJ1-1; D is unclear. Germline CDR1 and CDR2: SGDLS and YYNGEE. The CDR3 is 15 residues long. With 0 bases removed from V and 4 bases from J, the gap between germline ends came to 13 bases. In DNA, the CDR3 is TGTGCCAGCAGCGTAGGGAGTTCGGGGTCCACTGAAGCTTTCTTT. Protein product: CASSVGSSGSTEAFF. The full variable domain, rest sourced from reference TRBV9 and TRBJ1-1, is DSGVTQTPKHLITATGQRVTLRCSPRSGDLSVYWYQQSLDQGLQFLIQYYNGEERAKGNILERFSAQQFPDLHSELNLSSLELGDSALYFCASSVGSSGSTEAFFGQGTRLTVV.

This clonotype has just a few counts. The rearrangement joins TRBV27 to TRBJ2-5, with 9 bases lining up with TRBD2. V lost 4 bases and J lost 4; bases outside the gene matches: 1. CDR1 is MNHEY and CDR2 is SMNVEV in the germline V gene (reference sequence). There are 13 residues in the CDR3. This CDR3 is CASSWTSAETQYF. The CDR3 bases are TGTGCCAGCAGTTGGACTAGCGCAGAGACCCAGTACTTC.

This clonotype turned up a few times. The rearrangement uses TRBV10-3 and TRBJ2-1; 9 bases fit TRBD2. Germline-derived CDR1 and CDR2 are ENHRY and SYGVKD. The V segment lost 6 bases and the J segment 6 bases; nucleotides outside the gene matches: 9. CDR3 length: 15 amino acids. The CDR3 DNA reads as TGTGCCATCAGGGCTAGCGGGGCAACGGGCAATGAGCAGTTCTTC. As protein: CAIRASGATGNEQFF.

Relative to its sample, this clonotype is medium-sized. The chain couples TRBV6-5 to TRBJ2-7; unclear D gene. Trimming left V 4 bases short and J 3 bases short, with 16 bases between. The CDR3 sequence is 15 residues long. CDR1 is MNHEY, CDR2 SVGAGI, per germline. CDR3 in DNA: TGTGCCAGCAGTTTAGTTGGTAGGCGGATCTACGAGCAGTACTTC. Translated: CASSLVGRRIYEQYF.

This chain connects TRBV7-8 to TRBJ2-1; a possible D gene is TRBD1 (5 bases). The V gene lost 3 bases and the J gene lost 4 bases, with 13 bases spanning the gap. This CDR3 contains 15 residues. Germline V gene sequence: CDR1 SGHVS, CDR2 FQNEAQ. In nucleotides, the CDR3 is TGTGCCAGCAGCTTCGTCCAGGGTGCTTACAATGAGCAGTTCTTC. This sequence encodes CASSFVQGAYNEQFF.

This clonotype occurred many times. The V gene is TRBV10-2, the J gene TRBJ2-3; D not resolved. This CDR3 region has 10 residues. Per germline, CDR1 WSHSY and CDR2 SAAADI. V shed 7 bases and J shed 3 bases, with 2 bases lying between them. CDR3 sequence (DNA): TGCGCCAGCAATACAGATACGCAGTATTTT. It codes for CASNTDTQYF.

This clonotype was observed once. Germline is not matched at one junction end, which may reflect a read error. The chain links TRBV20-1 to TRBJ2-5; 8 bases map to TRBD2. Germline V gene data show CDR1 as DFQATT and CDR2 as SNEGSKA (reference sequence). The CDR3 is 12 residues long. Written as DNA, the CDR3 is TGCAGTGCTAGTACCAGCGGGGGACGTTTGAACTTC. Translation gives CSASTSGGRLNF.

This clonotype was detected a few times. This chain joins TRBV29-1 and TRBJ1-3, with 7 bases that match TRBD1. This CDR3 spans 13 amino acids. J was trimmed by 4 bases and V by 4 bases; bases with no gene match: 4. CDR1 is SQVTM, CDR2 ANQGSEA, per germline. The CDR3 here is CSVATGRGNTIYF. Here the CDR3 DNA reads TGCAGCGTTGCGACAGGGCGAGGAAACACCATATATTTT.

The chain links TRBV27 to TRBJ2-7; 10 nucleotides agree with TRBD2. The CDR3 has 15 residues. Germline lookup yields CDR1 MNHEY and CDR2 SMNVEV (reference sequence). Unmatched junction bases numbered 1, after V lost 2 bases and J lost 0 bases. CDR3 region: CASSLERGGSYEQYF. The CDR3 DNA reads as TGTGCCAGCAGTTTAGAGCGGGGGGGCTCCTACGAGCAGTACTTC.